These 19 T cell receptor beta chains were sequenced from one sample in a study of T-cell memory formation after mild COVID-19 (TCRdb year 2021). Libraries were prepared through 5' RACE. TCRdb shows the sequencer as Illumina NovaSeq 6000. In TCRdb, the public reads were trimmed at Q25 with fastp and aligned with MiXCR, with productive beta chains retained. Rows are combined by CDR3 protein, so each entry shows the most common genes and DNA. The sample contains under 70,000 distinct CDR3 sequences, approximately 9% of them found a single time. The leading ten clones occupy around 1.1% of the sample. The sequenced material came from PBMCs or a T cell subset sorted from them (not recorded which). The receptor source for this set is a young man who had mild COVID-19 (a few samples of this study predate the infection). The sample titles of this study are shuffled in the database, so cell type and time point are left out; the donor was told from shared clones.

The chain joins TRBV2 to TRBJ1-2, with a weak D call TRBD1 (5 bases). This CDR3 is built from 14 residues. Per the germline V gene, CDR1 is SNHLY and CDR2 is FYNNEI. Deletions cut 5 bases from V and 8 bases from J, with 18 bases between. CDR3 residues: CASSPTGVAGGYTF. Written as DNA, the CDR3 is TGTGCCAGCAGTCCGACGGGGGTGGCGGGCGGCTACACCTTC. The full variable domain, its missing parts supplied by reference TRBV2 and TRBJ1-2, is EPEVTQTPSHQVTQMGQEVILRCVPISNHLYFYWYRQILGQKVEFLVSFYNNEISEKSEIFDDQFSVERPDGSNFTLKIRSTKLEDSAMYFCASSPTGVAGGYTFGSGTRLTVV.

J is TRBJ1-6 and V is TRBV11-2, with no clear D. The CDR3 runs 16 residues. V gave up 0 bases and J gave up 4 bases, with 10 bases separating them. Germline assignment: CDR1 SGHAT and CDR2 FQNNGV. This CDR3 is CASSLDRQAYNSPLHF. The CDR3, as DNA: TGTGCCAGCAGCTTAGATCGGCAGGCTTATAATTCACCCCTCCACTTT.

This clonotype was recorded a few times. The chain employs TRBV20-1 and TRBJ1-1, with no clear D. This CDR3 has 12 residues. The V and J ends lost 1 base and 6 bases respectively, with 9 bases between them. Germline CDR1 DFQATT, CDR2 SNEGSKA (reference sequence). The CDR3 spells CSARAPAAEAFF. In DNA form, the CDR3 reads TGCAGTGCTAGAGCTCCGGCGGCTGAAGCTTTCTTT.

This clonotype was counted ten times or more. The rearrangement uses TRBV4-2 and TRBJ2-7, with D possibly TRBD2 on 6 matching bases. The V end was cut by 1 base, the J end by 6 bases, with 10 bases between. The germline V gene encodes CDR1 LGHNA and CDR2 YNFKEQ. This CDR3 is 13 amino acids long. CDR3 region: CASSQARGSEQYF. CDR3 nucleotide sequence: TGTGCCAGCAGCCAAGCGCGGGGTTCCGAGCAGTACTTC.

CDR3 in amino acids: CASSLVQGANTGELFF. CDR3 bases: TGTGCCAGCAGCTTAGTACAGGGGGCGAACACCGGGGAGCTGTTTTTT. The chain employs TRBV11-3 and TRBJ2-2; TRBD1 agrees at 8 bases. V trimming: 1 base; J trimming: 0 bases; junction bases outside the gene matches: 1. Germline loops: CDR1 SGHNT, CDR2 YENEEA. The CDR3 totals 16 residues.

This clonotype was counted many times. V is TRBV5-5 and J is TRBJ2-7; 8 positions match TRBD1. This CDR3 region has 14 residues. Germline V gene data show CDR1 as SGHKS and CDR2 as YYEKEE (reference sequence). With 4 bases clipped from V and 2 bases from J, the junction kept 5 bases outside the gene matches. The CDR3 coding sequence is TGTGCCAGCAGCCCTGGGACAGGACCCTACGAGCAGTACGTC. Translating gives CASSPGTGPYEQYV.

This clonotype has a handful of counts. The J gene is TRBJ2-6, the V gene TRBV5-8; a weak D match, TRBD2 (5 bases). Looked up from germline, CDR1 is SGHTS and CDR2 is YDEGEE. CDR3 length: 17 amino acids. Deletions cut 0 bases from V and 0 bases from J, with 10 bases between. CDR3 DNA sequence: TGTGCCAGCAGCTTGGCCCGGGATTCCTCTGGGGCCAACGTCCTGACTTTC. Its translation is CASSLARDSSGANVLTF.

This clonotype has more than one count but fewer than ten. J is TRBJ2-2 and V is TRBV12-5; 7 bases fit TRBD2. This CDR3 region has 13 residues. The J segment lost 8 bases and the V segment lost 3 bases, leaving 3 bases of the junction unmatched. CDR1 LGHNT and CDR2 FRNRAP come from the germline V gene. The DNA for the CDR3 is TGTGCTAGTGGTTTAGCGGGGAGAGGGGAGCTGTTTTTT. Amino acid sequence: CASGLAGRGELFF.

Only a few counts were recorded for this clonotype. The CDR3 reads CASSPTGGPYGYTF. CDR3 DNA sequence: TGTGCCAGCAGTCCGACAGGGGGGCCCTATGGCTACACCTTC. This sequence joins TRBV12-3 or TRBV12-4 and TRBJ1-2; 9 nucleotides line up with TRBD1. CDR3 length: 14 amino acids. After removal of 5 bases from V and 4 bases from J, the junction contained 5 bases not matched to a gene.

This clonotype was detected many times. This rearrangement joins TRBV7-2 to TRBJ2-5; a weak D match, TRBD1 (5 bases). From germline, CDR1 is SGHTA and CDR2 FQGNSA. Trimming removed 5 bases from V and 0 bases from J, with 16 bases in between. This CDR3 has 16 residues. The CDR3 DNA reads as TGTGCCAGCAGCCCAGGGTCCCGCTGGTACCAAGAGACCCAGTACTTC. This translates into CASSPGSRWYQETQYF.

This clonotype has a handful of counts. The rearrangement joins TRBV6-2 or TRBV6-3 to TRBJ2-5; 11 bases line up with TRBD1. The CDR3 sequence is 15 residues long. Germline V gives CDR1 MNHEY, CDR2 SVGEGT. V shed 6 bases and J 5 bases; nucleotides not matched to a gene: 8. The CDR3 coding sequence is TGTGCCAGCAGCCCGGGACAGGGGGTATCTGAGACCCAGTACTTC. Translated, it gives CASSPGQGVSETQYF.

This clonotype was observed many times. The chain uses TRBV7-2 and TRBJ2-7, with a tentative D call TRBD1 (5 bases). V lost 0 bases to trimming and J lost 9 bases, with 12 bases between them. Looked up from germline, CDR1 is SGHTA and CDR2 is FQGNSA. The CDR3 is 13 amino acids. CDR3 sequence (DNA): TGTGCCAGCAGCTTAGCGGGGCCCTCGCGGCAGTACTTC. Its protein is CASSLAGPSRQYF. Complete variable domain (other parts from reference TRBV7-2 and TRBJ2-7): GAGVSQSPSNKVTEKGKDVELRCDPISGHTALYWYRQSLGQGLEFLIYFQGNSAPDKSGLPSDRFSAERTGGSVSTLTIQRTQQEDSAVYLCASSLAGPSRQYFGPGTRLTVT.

This clonotype was counted only a few times. This chain connects TRBV7-9 to TRBJ1-1; the D is unclear. The CDR3 is 13 amino acids. V was pared by 8 bases and J by 6 bases, with 16 bases between. Germline V gene data show CDR1 as SEHNR and CDR2 as FQNEAQ (reference sequence). The CDR3 reads CASLLGQAAEAFF. The CDR3 nucleotides read TGTGCCAGCCTGCTAGGGCAGGCGGCTGAAGCTTTCTTT.

This clonotype was seen a few times. The rearrangement joins TRBV5-1 to TRBJ2-1, with D possibly being TRBD2 (6 bases). V gave up 2 bases and J gave up 6 bases, with 15 bases separating them. CDR1 SGHRS and CDR2 YFSETQ come from the germline V gene. The CDR3 is made up of 15 amino acids. The CDR3 is CASSFTGDWVNEQFF. CDR3 coding DNA: TGCGCCAGCAGCTTTACGGGGGACTGGGTCAATGAGCAGTTCTTC.

Many counts were recorded for this clonotype. This sequence joins TRBV20-1 and TRBJ2-5; D might be TRBD1 or TRBD2, each matching 5 bases. Per the germline V gene, CDR1 is DFQATT and CDR2 is SNEGSKA (reference sequence). This CDR3 comprises 12 residues. The V end lost 2 bases, the J end lost 5 bases, and 9 bases lay between the germline ends. Here the CDR3 DNA reads TGCAGTGCTAGATACTGGGGGGAGACCCAGTACTTC. This encodes CSARYWGETQYF.

This clonotype was detected a few times. This chain connects TRBV4-3 to TRBJ1-2, with D hard to call. Germline loops: CDR1 LGHNA, CDR2 YSLEER. The V end was cut by 4 bases, the J end by 2 bases, with 8 bases between. The CDR3 is 13 amino acids. CDR3: CASSPWANYGYTF. In DNA form, the CDR3 reads TGCGCCAGCAGCCCATGGGCCAACTATGGCTACACCTTC.

A few counts support this clonotype. This chain connects TRBV5-1 to TRBJ1-5; no definite D call. Trimming took off 0 bases at V and 1 base at J, with 11 bases between the two ends. From germline, CDR1 is SGHRS and CDR2 YFSETQ. There are 16 residues in the CDR3. As DNA, the CDR3 is TGCGCCAGCAGCTTGGGAATAGCAACGAGCAATCAGCCCCAGCATTTT. Translating gives CASSLGIATSNQPQHF.

There are many counts of this clonotype. The genes are TRBV29-1 and TRBJ2-7; D might be TRBD2 (7 bases). This CDR3 has 13 amino acids. Germline values: CDR1 SQVTM, CDR2 ANQGSEA. Trimming cost V 4 bases and J 2 bases, with 12 bases left between them. The CDR3 DNA follows: TGCAGCGTTGTGGGGGGGCATACCTACGAGCAGTACTTC. Protein: CSVVGGHTYEQYF.

The chain uses TRBV12-3 or TRBV12-4 and TRBJ1-6; 7 positions agree with TRBD1. The length of the CDR3 is 13 residues. The V segment lost 7 bases and the J segment 8 bases; nucleotides outside the gene matches: 5. Here the CDR3 reads CASKTGTDSPLHF. CDR3 sequence (DNA): TGTGCCAGCAAGACAGGGACTGATTCACCCCTCCACTTT.